This TCR beta chain emerged from a study of blood T cell repertoires in COVID-19. At the level of the study: T cells, B-cell-depleted T cells, or PBMCs provided the cDNA or gDNA that served as material.

Only in-frame clones appear in the TCRdb table, and some are missing; sequencing was by immunoSEQ multiplex PCR. The data hold fewer than 110,000 clones, with around 88% observed a single time. Sequencing input: peripheral blood. This sequence originates from a man aged 50 to 60 with active or convalescent COVID-19.

For the CDR3, the DNA is TGTGCCAGCAGGAGGTCCGGGAACCTTGAAGCTTTCTTT. It encodes CASRRSGNLEAFF. V usage is TRBV12-3 or TRBV12-4 and J usage is TRBJ1-1, with no clear D. The CDR3 has 13 residues. The V end was cut by 6 bases, the J end by 7 bases, with 15 bases between.